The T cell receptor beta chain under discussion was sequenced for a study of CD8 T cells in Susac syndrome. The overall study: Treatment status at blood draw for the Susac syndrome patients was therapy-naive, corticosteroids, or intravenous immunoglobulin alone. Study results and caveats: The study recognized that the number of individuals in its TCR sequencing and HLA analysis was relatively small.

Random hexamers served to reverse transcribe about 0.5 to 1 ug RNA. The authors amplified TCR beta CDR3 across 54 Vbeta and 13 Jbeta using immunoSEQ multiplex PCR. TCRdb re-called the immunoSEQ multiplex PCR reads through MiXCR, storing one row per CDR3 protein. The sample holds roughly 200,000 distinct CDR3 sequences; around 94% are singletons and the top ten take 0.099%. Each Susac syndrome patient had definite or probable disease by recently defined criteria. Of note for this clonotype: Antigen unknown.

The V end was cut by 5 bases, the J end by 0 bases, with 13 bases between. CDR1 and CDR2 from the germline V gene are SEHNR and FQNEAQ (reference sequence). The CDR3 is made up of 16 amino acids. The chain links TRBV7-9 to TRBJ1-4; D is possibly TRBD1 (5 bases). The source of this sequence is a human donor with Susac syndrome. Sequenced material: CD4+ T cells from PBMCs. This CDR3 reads CASSPRRGSTNEKLFF. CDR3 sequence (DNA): TGTGCCAGCAGCCCCCGAAGGGGTTCAACTAATGAAAAACTGTTTTTT.